This T cell receptor (beta chain) is drawn from a study of OX40 agonist ivuxolimab in advanced cancers. Study overall: An agonistic human IgG2 monoclonal antibody against OX40 (CD134) was given.

About this clone: Its antigen remains unidentified.

The method was immunoSEQ multiplex PCR; TCRdb's version includes in-frame clones alone and lacks a portion of them. The table lists about 44,000 clones, 65% to 85% of them singletons. CDR1 is SEHNR and CDR2 is FQNEAQ in the germline V gene (reference sequence). Trimming cost V 4 bases and J 9 bases, with 13 bases left between them. The CDR3 extends over 13 amino acids. General observations from the study: In the 0.1-3.0 mg/kg groups, partial responders showed among the lowest expansion.

This receptor was obtained from an adult with an advanced solid tumor such as melanoma, head and neck, liver or kidney cancer. The specimen was CD4+ or CD8+ T cells sorted from blood, collected in a trial of the OX40 agonist ivuxolimab. The chain uses TRBV7-9 and TRBJ2-4, with a tentative D call TRBD1 (6 bases). The CDR3 is CASSSTRTAIQYF. CDR3 nucleotides: TGTGCCAGCAGCTCCACCCGGACAGCCATTCAGTACTTC.